The present entry profiles one TCR beta chain with its context. Its cognate antigen is unknown. PCR amplification relied on 60 Vbeta primers (plus 13 Jbeta primers). The data were produced by immunoSEQ multiplex PCR, yet TCRdb's version contains in-frame clones alone and is incomplete. The sample lists roughly 150,000 clones; approximately 80% were seen once. CDR1 and CDR2 from the germline V gene are SGHVS and FNYEAQ. V lost 2 bases to trimming and J lost 7 bases, with 14 bases between them. This CDR3 is built from 14 residues. This sample is part of a study of cytomegalovirus exposure and HLA in healthy donors. Study outcomes and limitations: In a later analysis, V- and J-gene trimming of beta chains associated with a DCLRE1C missense variant, replicated independently.

The chain employs TRBV7-6 and TRBJ1-1, with unresolved D. Sequenced sample: PBMCs. This clonotype was obtained from a woman in her 40s in good health and CMV-seronegative. CDR3 sequence reads: CASSLSVTVREAFF. The CDR3 coding sequence is TGTGCCAGCAGCTTATCAGTCACAGTTCGTGAAGCTTTCTTT. Full variable domain (remainder filled in from reference TRBV7-6 and TRBJ1-1): GAGVSQSPRYKVTKRGQDVALRCDPISGHVSLYWYRQALGQGPEFLTYFNYEAQQDKSGLPNDRFSAERPEGSISTLTIQRTEQRDSAMYRCASSLSVTVREAFFGQGTRLTVV.